This TCR beta chain derives from a study of T cells in Graves' hyperthyroidism and ophthalmopathy. Study findings and constraints: Stable hyperthyroidism was separated from ophthalmopathy by a model based on 13 V-J features. Also found in blood were most expanded thyroid clonotypes above 0.001.

With respect to this clonotype: Its antigen is still unknown.

TCR beta CDR3 regions were amplified from RNA transcripts. HTBI primers were employed in a first-round RT-PCR of the TCR CDR3. TCRdb redid the calling of the multiplex PCR reads with MiXCR, one entry per CDR3 protein. The data contain under 500,000 distinct CDR3 sequences, over 11% of them seen just once; the ten biggest clones take up over 25%. Per germline, CDR1 DFQATT and CDR2 SNEGSKA (reference sequence). The CDR3 covers 15 residues. The V end lost 1 base, the J end lost 0 bases, and 10 bases lay between the germline ends. Researchers barred patients who had uncontrolled infection, other autoimmune disease, pregnancy or lactation. Fresh peripheral blood, under 11 ml, yielded the PBMCs.

The rearrangement joins TRBV20-1 to TRBJ1-5, with unresolved D. The TCR originated in a man between 50 and 59 years old with Graves' ophthalmopathy. Material for sequencing was blood. The DNA for the CDR3 is TGCAGTGCTAGAGCCTCCATTGATAGCAATCAGCCCCAGCATTTT. This sequence encodes CSARASIDSNQPQHF.